This T cell receptor beta chain originates from a study of Tregs in tolerant kidney transplant recipients. Overall study results and limits: The small number of patients limits these findings pending further validation. Donor-specific Treg expansion exceeded global Treg expansion in tolerant patients, suggesting antigen drive.

The method was immunoSEQ multiplex PCR; TCRdb's version includes in-frame clones alone and lacks a portion of them. The table records about 110,000 clones, roughly 89% of them present only once. The CDR3 contains 16 residues. J was trimmed by 9 bases and V by 5 bases; bases with no gene match: 15. Germline V lookup: CDR1 LNHDA, CDR2 SQIVND (reference sequence). Concerning this clone: Its antigen remains unknown.

The rearrangement uses TRBV19 and TRBJ1-5; 8 bases match TRBD1. Sequencing was performed on CD4+ T cells from blood, taken before the transplant. The origin of this receptor is a human donor who received a combined kidney and bone marrow transplant. The CDR3 DNA reads TGTGCCAGTAGTGGCGCGACAGGGGTGGTATTTGGGCCCCAGCATTTT. Its translation is CASSGATGVVFGPQHF. Complete variable domain (other parts from reference TRBV19 and TRBJ1-5): DGGITQSPKYLFRKEGQNVTLSCEQNLNHDAMYWYRQDPGQGLRLIYYSQIVNDFQKGDIAEGYSVSREKKESFPLTVTSAQKNPTAFYLCASSGATGVVFGPQHFGDGTRLSIL.